One and the same sample provided the 26 T cell receptor beta chains below, sequenced in a study of CXCR3-negative and CXCR3-positive naive CD8 T cells. Preparation of TRB cDNA libraries relied on 5' RACE carrying UMI labels. With the 5' RACE reads reprocessed, TCRdb shows one record per CDR3 protein and no DNA. Found here are around 50,000 distinct CDR3 sequences; the top ten clones hold roughly 1.6%. The sample taken for sequencing was naive CXCR3- CD8+ T cells from blood. Documented subset: CD45RO-CCR7+CD27+CD95- naive CD8+ T cells lacking CXCR3 (TNR3-). These receptors came from a human donor in good health. Some clones in this sample may be carry-over from other donors' samples.

The chain employs TRBV20-1 and TRBJ1-4; TCRdb's assignment of TRBD1 cannot be checked, as there is no DNA. This CDR3 is built from 15 residues. Germline assignment: CDR1 DFQATT and CDR2 SNEGSKA (reference sequence). CDR3 amino acids: CSAVDRGLTNEKLFF.

This chain joins TRBV7-8 and TRBJ2-7; absent DNA, TCRdb's TRBD1 call cannot be checked. Germline V gene data show CDR1 as SGHVS and CDR2 as FQNEAQ. The CDR3 covers 15 residues. The CDR3 reads CASSLAFGERYEQYF.

V usage is TRBV6-5 and J usage is TRBJ2-5; TCRdb returns TRBD2, unconfirmable since there is no DNA. Germline V gives CDR1 MNHEY, CDR2 SVGAGI. The CDR3 is 14 amino acids. The CDR3 protein is CASSYSVPSETQYF.

The chain combines TRBV5-1 with TRBJ1-4; absent DNA, TCRdb's TRBD1 call cannot be checked. This CDR3 has 17 residues. CDR1 SGHRS and CDR2 YFSETQ come from the germline V gene. The CDR3 sequence: CASSLSPTVGRGEKLFF.

The J gene is TRBJ2-2, the V gene TRBV28; absent DNA, TCRdb's TRBD1 call cannot be checked. The CDR3 runs 16 residues. Per the germline V gene, CDR1 is MDHEN and CDR2 is SYDVKM. The CDR3 is CASTPDRGENTGELFF.

The chain carries TRBV28 and TRBJ2-2. This CDR3 spans 15 amino acids. Germline CDR1 MDHEN, CDR2 SYDVKM. CDR3 loop: CASSFVQLNTGELFF. The full variable domain, in which reference TRBV28 and TRBJ2-2 provide the parts outside the CDR3, is DVKVTQSSRYLVKRTGEKVFLECVQDMDHENMFWYRQDPGLGLRLIYFSYDVKMKEKGDIPEGYSVSREKKERFSLILESASTNQTSMYLCASSFVQLNTGELFFGEGSRLTVL.

The chain recombines TRBV6-1 with TRBJ1-4; the D call from TCRdb, TRBD1, cannot be confirmed without DNA. The CDR3 is made up of 12 amino acids. Per the germline V gene, CDR1 is MNHNS and CDR2 is SASEGT. CDR3 sequence: CASHRGEEKLFF.

This chain joins TRBV7-2 and TRBJ2-5; TCRdb reports TRBD2, a call that lacks DNA to check it against. Germline CDR1 is SGHTA and CDR2 is FQGNSA. The CDR3 is made up of 14 amino acids. The CDR3 here is CASRKRPTWETQYF.

V usage is TRBV4-2 and J usage is TRBJ2-1; TCRdb's D gene call, TRBD2, goes unchecked for lack of DNA. The CDR3 consists of 14 residues. Germline-derived CDR1 and CDR2 are LGHNA and YNFKEQ. The CDR3 sequence is CARGLLSSYNEQFF.

The CDR3 sequence is CASSWTSGANEQFF. The chain couples TRBV5-1 to TRBJ2-1; TCRdb's assignment of TRBD1 cannot be checked, as there is no DNA. The CDR3 extends over 14 amino acids. Germline V CDR1 and CDR2: SGHRS, YFSETQ.

V usage is TRBV12-3 or TRBV12-4 and J usage is TRBJ2-7. The CDR3 is 14 amino acids. The CDR3 is CASSPSVGPYEQYF.

The chain links TRBV20-1 to TRBJ1-1. CDR1 DFQATT and CDR2 SNEGSKA come from the germline V gene (reference sequence). The CDR3 extends over 16 amino acids. The CDR3 sequence is CSARDPGFGGSTEAFF.

V usage is TRBV7-9 and J usage is TRBJ1-2. Germline CDR1 SEHNR, CDR2 FQNEAQ (reference sequence). This CDR3 comprises 14 residues. The chain's CDR3 is CASSLGTSHYGYTF.

This clonotype is identified as medium-sized from frequency. V usage is TRBV6-1 and J usage is TRBJ2-6; lacking DNA, the TRBD2 call made by TCRdb goes unchecked. This CDR3 has 15 residues. Germline CDR1 MNHNS, CDR2 SASEGT. The CDR3 here is CASGLDFSGANVLTF.

Here the CDR3 reads CAISNLSSGMSYNEQFF. The chain combines TRBV21-1 with TRBJ2-1; TCRdb gives TRBD2 as the D gene, but with no DNA this cannot be confirmed. TRBV21-1 is reported as a pseudogene. CDR3 length: 17 residues.

The V and J genes are TRBV28 and TRBJ2-2; TCRdb calls TRBD2, which cannot be checked without DNA. The CDR3 totals 16 residues. CDR1 is MDHEN, CDR2 SYDVKM, per germline. The CDR3 here is CASSRLPLEGTGELFF.

The chain uses TRBV3-1 and TRBJ2-3; no DNA is available, so the TRBD1 call from TCRdb remains unchecked. The CDR3 contains 16 residues. Per the germline V gene, CDR1 is LGHDT and CDR2 is YNNKEL (reference sequence). This CDR3 reads CASSPTGFMSTDTQYF.

V usage is TRBV6-5 and J usage is TRBJ1-1; TCRdb reports TRBD1, a call that lacks DNA to check it against. The CDR3 is 15 amino acids. Germline V lookup: CDR1 MNHEY, CDR2 SVGAGI. CDR3 residues: CASSYSGQGNTEAFF.

The rearrangement joins TRBV9 to TRBJ2-7. Germline V gene sequence: CDR1 SGDLS, CDR2 YYNGEE. There are 15 residues in the CDR3. The chain's CDR3 is CASSPDLGSTYEQYF.

J is TRBJ2-1 and V is TRBV7-2; lacking DNA, the TRBD2 call made by TCRdb goes unchecked. This CDR3 has 16 amino acids. Germline V gene data show CDR1 as SGHTA and CDR2 as FQGNSA. CDR3 protein: CASSRSSGGPYNEQFF.

The chain carries TRBV21-1 and TRBJ2-7; the D call from TCRdb, TRBD2, cannot be confirmed without DNA. TRBV21-1 is shown as a pseudogene. CDR3 size: 17 residues. The CDR3 protein is CASSKSGSAGTADEQYF.

The chain's CDR3 is CASDPGTPGEQYF. The chain combines TRBV6-6 with TRBJ2-7; TCRdb outputs TRBD1, but without DNA this stays unchecked. This CDR3 region has 13 residues. CDR1 MNHNY and CDR2 SVGAGI come from the germline V gene (reference sequence).

The chain joins TRBV12-5 to TRBJ2-1; without DNA, the TCRdb call of TRBD1 cannot be checked. The CDR3 spans 16 residues. Germline values: CDR1 LGHNT, CDR2 FRNRAP. The CDR3 loop reads CASGFTTPGVAIRQFF.

The chain carries TRBV6-2 or TRBV6-3 and TRBJ2-2. CDR1 MNHEY and CDR2 SVGEGT come from the germline V gene. The CDR3 contains 13 residues. Here the CDR3 reads CASSWGNTGELFF.

This chain links TRBV21-1 with TRBJ2-5; lacking DNA, the TRBD2 call made by TCRdb goes unchecked. TRBV21-1 constitutes a pseudogene. The CDR3 spans 17 residues. The CDR3: CASSNTPASGRVKTQYF.

This sequence joins TRBV7-9 and TRBJ1-1; TCRdb proposes TRBD1, but this gene call is untestable without DNA. There are 17 residues in the CDR3. Germline CDR1 is SEHNR and CDR2 is FQNEAQ (reference sequence). The chain's CDR3 is CASSGPGQGVGNTEAFF.